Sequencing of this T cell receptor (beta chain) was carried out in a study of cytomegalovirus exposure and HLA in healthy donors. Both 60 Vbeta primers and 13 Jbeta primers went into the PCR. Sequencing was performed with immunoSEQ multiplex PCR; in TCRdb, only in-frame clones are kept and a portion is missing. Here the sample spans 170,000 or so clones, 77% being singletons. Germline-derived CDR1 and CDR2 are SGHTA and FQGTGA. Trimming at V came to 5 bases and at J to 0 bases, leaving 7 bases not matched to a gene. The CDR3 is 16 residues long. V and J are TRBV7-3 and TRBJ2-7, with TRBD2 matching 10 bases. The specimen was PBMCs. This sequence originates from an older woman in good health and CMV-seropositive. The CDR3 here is CASSMSGTSVSYEQYF. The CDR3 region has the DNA TGTGCCAGCAGCATGTCCGGGACTAGCGTCTCCTACGAGCAGTACTTC.